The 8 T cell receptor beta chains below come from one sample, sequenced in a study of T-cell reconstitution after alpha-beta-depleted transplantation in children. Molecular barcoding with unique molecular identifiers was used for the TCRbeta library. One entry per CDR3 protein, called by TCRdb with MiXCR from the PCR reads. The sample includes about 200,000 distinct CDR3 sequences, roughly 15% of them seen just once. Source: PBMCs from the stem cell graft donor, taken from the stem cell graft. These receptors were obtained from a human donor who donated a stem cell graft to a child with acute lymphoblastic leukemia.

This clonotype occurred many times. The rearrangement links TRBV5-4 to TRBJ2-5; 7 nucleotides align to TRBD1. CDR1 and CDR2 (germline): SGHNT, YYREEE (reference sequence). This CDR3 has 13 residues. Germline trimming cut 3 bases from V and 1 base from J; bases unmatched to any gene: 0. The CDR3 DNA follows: TGTGCCAGCAGCTGGGACAGCCAAGAGACCCAGTACTTC. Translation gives CASSWDSQETQYF. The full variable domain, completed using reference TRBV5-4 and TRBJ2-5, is ETGVTQSPTHLIKTRGQQVTLRCSSQSGHNTVSWYQQALGQGPQFIFQYYREEENGRGNFPPRFSGLQFPNYSSELNVNALELDDSALYLCASSWDSQETQYFGPGTRLLVL.

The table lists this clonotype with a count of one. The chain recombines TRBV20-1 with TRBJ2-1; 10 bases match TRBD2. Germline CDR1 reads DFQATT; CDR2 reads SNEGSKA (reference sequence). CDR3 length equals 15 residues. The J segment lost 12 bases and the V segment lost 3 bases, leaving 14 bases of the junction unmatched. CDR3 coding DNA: TGCAGTGCTAGGGACTTTGGACTAGCGGAACCCCCGCAGTTCTTC. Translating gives CSARDFGLAEPPQFF.

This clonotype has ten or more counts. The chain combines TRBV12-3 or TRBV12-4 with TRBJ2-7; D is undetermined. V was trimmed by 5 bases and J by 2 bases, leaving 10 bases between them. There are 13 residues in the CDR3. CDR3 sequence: CASSQRVAYEQYF. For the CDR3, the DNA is TGTGCCAGCAGTCAGCGAGTCGCCTACGAGCAGTACTTC.

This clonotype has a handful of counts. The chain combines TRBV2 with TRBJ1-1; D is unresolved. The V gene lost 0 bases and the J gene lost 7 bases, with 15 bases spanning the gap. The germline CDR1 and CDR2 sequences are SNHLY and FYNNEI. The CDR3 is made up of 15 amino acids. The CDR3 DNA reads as TGTGCCAGCAGTGAAGCAAGGGTGAAGACAAGTGAAGCTTTCTTT. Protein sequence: CASSEARVKTSEAFF.

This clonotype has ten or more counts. CDR3 sequence reads: CASSLAPLDSMNTEAFF. The CDR3 DNA sequence: TGTGCCAGCAGCTTGGCTCCCTTGGACAGCATGAACACTGAAGCTTTCTTT. The chain joins TRBV5-6 to TRBJ1-1; the D gene is possibly TRBD1 (6 bases). From germline, CDR1 is SGHDT and CDR2 YYEEEE. V lost 0 bases and J 0 bases, leaving 15 bases between the germline ends. There are 17 residues in the CDR3.

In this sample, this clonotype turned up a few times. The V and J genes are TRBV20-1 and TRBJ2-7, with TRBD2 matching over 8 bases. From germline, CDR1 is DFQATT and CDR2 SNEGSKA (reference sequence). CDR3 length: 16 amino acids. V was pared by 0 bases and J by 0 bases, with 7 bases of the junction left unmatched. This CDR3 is CSARDLGSGGSYEQYF. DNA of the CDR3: TGCAGTGCTAGAGATTTAGGCAGCGGGGGCTCCTACGAGCAGTACTTC.

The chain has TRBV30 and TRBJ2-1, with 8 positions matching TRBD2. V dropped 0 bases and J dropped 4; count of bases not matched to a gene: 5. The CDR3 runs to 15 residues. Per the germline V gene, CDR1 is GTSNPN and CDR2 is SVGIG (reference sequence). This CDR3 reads CAWSVGTSGYNEQFF. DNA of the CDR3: TGTGCCTGGAGTGTTGGAACTAGCGGATACAATGAGCAGTTCTTC.

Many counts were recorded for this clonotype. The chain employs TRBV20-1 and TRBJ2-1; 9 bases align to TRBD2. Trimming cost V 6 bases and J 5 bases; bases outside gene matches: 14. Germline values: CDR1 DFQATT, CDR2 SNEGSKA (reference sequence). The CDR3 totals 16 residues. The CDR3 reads CSATLRREGRDNEQFF. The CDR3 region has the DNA TGCAGTGCCACCCTCCGGCGGGAGGGCCGGGACAATGAGCAGTTCTTC.